The clone carrying this T cell receptor beta chain was seen at least ten times. The record originates from a study of response to subunit inactivated influenza vaccine. TCRdb fed the RT-PCR reads into MiXCR, producing one record per CDR3 protein. The sample shows 500,000 to 700,000 distinct CDR3 sequences, roughly 23% of them seen only once. The CDR3 length is 15 residues. With 6 bases clipped from V and 3 bases from J, the junction kept 9 bases outside the gene matches. Per the germline V gene, CDR1 is SQVTM and CDR2 is ANQGSEA. The sample was also linked to a second study, of T cells expressing NK-cell markers. That report adds: Production of TCR beta cDNA relied on 5'RACE template switching with UMIs.

This TCR came from a man aged 45 to 65 who received an inactivated influenza vaccine. The chain links TRBV29-1 to TRBJ2-2; the match to TRBD2 covers 8 bases. The sequencing here drew on CD4+ T cells sorted from PBMCs, taken 12 days after vaccination. CDR3 residues: CSVSGLAGYTGELFF. CDR3 sequence (DNA): TGCAGCGTCAGCGGGCTAGCGGGTTACACCGGGGAGCTGTTTTTT.